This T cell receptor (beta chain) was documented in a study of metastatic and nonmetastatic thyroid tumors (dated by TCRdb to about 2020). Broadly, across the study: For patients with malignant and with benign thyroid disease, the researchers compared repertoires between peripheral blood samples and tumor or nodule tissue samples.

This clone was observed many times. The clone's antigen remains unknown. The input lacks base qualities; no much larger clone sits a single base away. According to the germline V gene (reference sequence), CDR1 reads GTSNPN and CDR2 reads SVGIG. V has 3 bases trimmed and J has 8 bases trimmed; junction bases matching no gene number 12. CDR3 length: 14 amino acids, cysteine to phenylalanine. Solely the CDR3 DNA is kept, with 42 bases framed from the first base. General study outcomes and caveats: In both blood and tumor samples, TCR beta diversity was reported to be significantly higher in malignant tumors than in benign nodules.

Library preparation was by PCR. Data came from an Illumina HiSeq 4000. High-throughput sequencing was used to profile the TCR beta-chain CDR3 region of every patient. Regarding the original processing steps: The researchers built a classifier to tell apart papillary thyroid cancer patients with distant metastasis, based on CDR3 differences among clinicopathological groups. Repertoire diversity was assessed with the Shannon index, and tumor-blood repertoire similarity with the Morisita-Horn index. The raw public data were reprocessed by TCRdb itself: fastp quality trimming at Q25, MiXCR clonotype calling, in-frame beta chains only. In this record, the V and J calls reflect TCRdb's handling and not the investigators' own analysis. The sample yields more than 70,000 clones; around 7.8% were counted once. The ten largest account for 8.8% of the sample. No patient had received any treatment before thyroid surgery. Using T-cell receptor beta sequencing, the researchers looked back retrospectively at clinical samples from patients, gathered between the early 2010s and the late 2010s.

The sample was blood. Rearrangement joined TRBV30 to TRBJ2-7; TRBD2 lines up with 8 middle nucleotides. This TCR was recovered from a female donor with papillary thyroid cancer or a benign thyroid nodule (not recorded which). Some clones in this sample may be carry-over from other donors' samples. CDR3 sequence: CAWSLPGGGSKQYF. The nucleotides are TGTGCCTGGAGCCTTCCGGGAGGGGGTTCTAAGCAGTACTTC.